These T cell receptor beta chains were read from a single sample in a study of cytomegalovirus exposure and HLA in healthy donors. Assay used: immunoSEQ multiplex PCR; TCRdb lists only in-frame clones, some missing. The listing contains over 80,000 clones. The sample was PBMCs. The origin of the receptors is a girl aged 10 to 17 in good health and CMV-seropositive. The CDR3 runs from the conserved cysteine through the conserved F or W. A D gene is named only where the DNA matches it firmly.

cdr3_nt cdr3_aa j_call v_call d_call
TGTGCCAGCAGCGCGACTAGTGTCGCCTACGAGCAGTACTTC CASSATSVAYEQYF TRBJ2-7 TRBV7-6 NA
TGTGCCACCGGACAGGCCACAGGCATGAACACTGAAGCTTTCTTT CATGQATGMNTEAFF TRBJ1-1 TRBV10-3 TRBD1
TGTGCCAGCAGCCTGACTAGCGGGGGGCTAAGCACCGGGGAGCTGTTTTTT CASSLTSGGLSTGELFF TRBJ2-2 TRBV7-3 TRBD2
TGCAGCGTTGTGGGCGCCGTGGGTCAGCCCCAGCATTTT CSVVGAVGQPQHF TRBJ1-5 TRBV29-1 NA
TGCGCCAGCAGCCATGCGACGGGTTCTTATGGCTACACCTTC CASSHATGSYGYTF TRBJ1-2 TRBV4-3 NA
TGTGCCATCACGTCAGGGACAGGGTCGTACGAGCAGTACTTC CAITSGTGSYEQYF TRBJ2-7 TRBV10-3 TRBD1
TGTGCCAGCAGTTTCCAGACTAGCGGCAAAGAGACCCAGTACTTC CASSFQTSGKETQYF TRBJ2-5 TRBV28 TRBD2
TGTGCCAGCAGTACAGGACAGGGGGTCAGTGAAGGCTACACCTTC CASSTGQGVSEGYTF TRBJ1-2 TRBV28 TRBD1
TGTGCCAGCAGCTTCCAAGGGAGCACTGAAGCTTTCTTT CASSFQGSTEAFF TRBJ1-1 TRBV7-9 NA
TGTGCCAGCAGGGCAACAGGTGGCGGGGAGCTGTTTTTT CASRATGGGELFF TRBJ2-2 TRBV6-6 NA
TGTGCCAGCAGTTACCCCCCAGGGACAGGGGATGAAAAACTGTTTTTT CASSYPPGTGDEKLFF TRBJ1-4 TRBV6-6 TRBD1
TGTGCCAGTAGTCCGACAGGTAACAATCAGCCCCAGCATTTT CASSPTGNNQPQHF TRBJ1-5 TRBV19 NA
TGTGCCAGCAGCACCACTCAGGTGCCGGGGACTCGGGGAGAGACCCAGTACTTC CASSTTQVPGTRGETQYF TRBJ2-5 TRBV13 NA
TGCAGCGTTGGCGGGAGTGAAAAACTGTTTTTT CSVGGSEKLFF TRBJ1-4 TRBV29-1 NA
TGTGCCAGCAGTTACCGTATTACAGGGGATTCACCCCTCCACTTT CASSYRITGDSPLHF TRBJ1-6 TRBV6-5 TRBD1
TGCGCCAGCAGCTTGGATGAGGGTAATGAAAAACTGTTTTTT CASSLDEGNEKLFF TRBJ1-4 TRBV5-1 NA
TGTGCCAGCTCACTCAGGACTAGCGGGGTAGTAAATGAGCAGTTCTTC CASSLRTSGVVNEQFF TRBJ2-1 TRBV18 TRBD2
TGTGCCAGCAGTGACCTTGGGAGGGGGACAAATACCTACGAGCAGTACTTC CASSDLGRGTNTYEQYF TRBJ2-7 TRBV6-1 NA
TGTGCCAGCAGCATAGCGGGGGGGCGTTGCCAAGAGACCCAGTACTTC CASSIAGGRCQETQYF TRBJ2-5 TRBV6-4 TRBD2
TGTGCCAGCTCACTCACTGAGACCCAGTACTTC CASSLTETQYF TRBJ2-5 TRBV18 NA
TGTGCCAGCAGCGTAGAGGTAGCGGGGGGTGGAGATACGCAGTATTTT CASSVEVAGGGDTQYF TRBJ2-3 TRBV9 TRBD2
TGTGCCAGCAGTTCTCGGACAGGGGTCCCCTACGAGCAGTACTTC CASSSRTGVPYEQYF TRBJ2-7 TRBV6-6 TRBD1